The 18 T cell receptor beta chains reported below all come from one sample, sequenced in a study of cytomegalovirus exposure and HLA in healthy donors. Sequencing was performed with immunoSEQ multiplex PCR; in TCRdb, only in-frame clones are kept and a portion is missing. Among about 140,000 clones listed, around 85% were seen once. Sequenced sample: PBMCs. The origin of the receptors is a young man in good health and CMV-seronegative.

This chain joins TRBV6-5 and TRBJ2-7; 10 positions agree with TRBD1. Germline CDR1 reads MNHEY; CDR2 reads SVGAGI. The CDR3 has 14 residues. V lost 2 bases to trimming and J lost 5 bases; unmatched junction nucleotides: 3. CDR3 DNA sequence: TGTGCCAGCAGTTACGGACAGGGGGGCCACGAGCAGTACTTC. This gives the protein CASSYGQGGHEQYF.

The chain is built from TRBV9 and TRBJ1-4; maybe TRBD1 (5 bases). Germline V gene sequence: CDR1 SGDLS, CDR2 YYNGEE. The ends were cut back, 5 bases at V and 5 bases at J, with 16 bases in the middle. CDR3 size: 15 residues. The chain's CDR3 is CASSGGGLGNEKLFF. Written as DNA, the CDR3 is TGTGCCAGCAGTGGCGGGGGTTTGGGAAATGAAAAACTGTTTTTT.

This chain joins TRBV30 and TRBJ2-1, with a tentative D call TRBD2 (5 bases). Germline V gives CDR1 GTSNPN, CDR2 SVGIG (reference sequence). The CDR3 has 14 amino acids. V lost 0 bases, J lost 12 bases, and 18 bases lay in between. The CDR3 region is CAWSVASGSMRQFF. CDR3 DNA: TGTGCCTGGAGTGTAGCCTCGGGGTCCATGCGGCAGTTCTTC.

The V gene is TRBV27, the J gene TRBJ2-1, with 11 bases that match TRBD2. The CDR3 has 15 residues. In germline, CDR1 is MNHEY, CDR2 SMNVEV (reference sequence). V was pared by 3 bases and J by 8 bases, with 6 bases of the junction left unmatched. The CDR3 here is CASSFLAGGSDEQFF. CDR3 DNA sequence: TGTGCCAGCAGTTTCTTAGCGGGAGGGTCGGATGAGCAGTTCTTC.

The rearrangement uses TRBV5-1 and TRBJ1-2; 8 positions agree with TRBD1. The V gene end was trimmed by 4 bases and the J gene end by 6 bases; junction bases not matched to a gene: 8. The CDR3 consists of 14 residues. CDR1 and CDR2 (germline): SGHRS, YFSETQ. The DNA for the CDR3 is TGCGCCAGCAGCCCGCTGGACAGGGCCAATGGCTACACCTTC. Translated, it gives CASSPLDRANGYTF.

This rearrangement joins TRBV14 to TRBJ2-5; the match to TRBD1 covers 8 bases. CDR1 is SGHDN, CDR2 FVKESK, per germline. The CDR3 runs to 16 residues. The V and J ends lost 0 bases and 5 bases, in that order; junction bases with no gene match: 8. CDR3: CASSQDRDRLLETQYF. DNA of the CDR3: TGTGCCAGCAGCCAAGATCGGGACAGGTTGCTGGAGACCCAGTACTTC.

The chain employs TRBV30 and TRBJ2-2; D remains unclear. The CDR3 extends over 13 amino acids. Per the germline V gene, CDR1 is GTSNPN and CDR2 is SVGIG (reference sequence). V dropped 7 bases and J dropped 3 bases, with 12 bases sitting between them. The CDR3 here is CASLTFYTGELFF. The DNA of the CDR3 is TGTGCCTCCCTGACTTTCTACACCGGGGAGCTGTTTTTT.

This clone was recorded once. The J gene is TRBJ2-1, the V gene TRBV7-2; D is possibly TRBD2 (6 bases). The CDR3 runs to 16 residues. CDR1 SGHTA and CDR2 FQGNSA come from the germline V gene. Trimming left V 9 bases short and J 8 bases short, with 26 bases between. In DNA, the CDR3 is TGTGCCAGTACTACAAACACGAGGGACTCCCTCCATGAGCAGTTCTTC. This codes for CASTTNTRDSLHEQFF.

V is TRBV6-6 and J is TRBJ2-7, with 7 bases aligning to TRBD1. Losses at the gene ends were 4 bases for V and 0 bases for J; bases not matched to a gene: 3. From germline, CDR1 is MNHNY and CDR2 SVGAGI (reference sequence). This CDR3 has 14 residues. The CDR3 here is CASSWDSSSYEQYF. The CDR3 DNA reads as TGTGCCAGCAGTTGGGACAGTAGCTCCTACGAGCAGTACTTC.

This chain joins TRBV18 and TRBJ1-1; tentative D call: TRBD1 (6 bases). V was trimmed by 2 bases and J by 4 bases, leaving 14 bases between them. The CDR3 is 15 amino acids. CDR1 KGHSH and CDR2 LQKENI come from the germline V gene. CDR3 sequence: CASSPREGGFTEAFF. The CDR3 DNA reads TGTGCCAGCTCACCAAGGGAGGGGGGCTTCACTGAAGCTTTCTTT.

The V gene is TRBV6-5, the J gene TRBJ2-7; no firm D call. The germline V gene has CDR1 MNHEY and CDR2 SVGAGI. V lost 0 bases and J 0 bases, leaving 12 bases between the germline ends. CDR3 length equals 16 residues. CDR3 DNA: TGTGCCAGCAGTTACTCGATCCTTCTTAGCTCCTACGAGCAGTACTTC. Translating it yields CASSYSILLSSYEQYF.

This chain links TRBV29-1 with TRBJ2-7; TRBD2 agrees at 8 bases. J gave up 2 bases and V 7 bases, and 7 bases lay outside the gene matches. The CDR3 totals 13 residues. The germline gives CDR1 SQVTM, CDR2 ANQGSEA. CDR3 DNA sequence: TGCAGCGCAGCGGGAGTTCGGGCCTACGAGCAGTACTTC. It encodes CSAAGVRAYEQYF.

This chain joins TRBV6-6 and TRBJ1-5; 7 bases fit TRBD1. The CDR3 consists of 13 residues. V lost 7 bases, J lost 5 bases, and 5 bases stayed unmatched. Germline assignment: CDR1 MNHNY and CDR2 SVGAGI (reference sequence). Here the CDR3 reads CASNRQGDQPQHF. DNA for the CDR3: TGTGCCAGCAACAGACAGGGCGATCAGCCCCAGCATTTT.

This clone appeared a single time. The rearrangement joins TRBV29-1 to TRBJ2-5; D unclear. The CDR3 is 11 residues long. V shed 8 bases and J shed 2 bases, with 9 bases lying between them. Germline V gene sequence: CDR1 SQVTM, CDR2 ANQGSEA. The CDR3 DNA follows: TGCAGCAGCCGCGGTCAAGAGACCCAGTACTTC. Amino acid sequence: CSSRGQETQYF.

This sequence joins TRBV10-1 and TRBJ2-2, with TRBD2 matching over 10 bases. Unmatched junction bases numbered 6, after V lost 8 bases and J lost 6 bases. Germline lookup yields CDR1 WNHNN and CDR2 SYGVQD (reference sequence). This CDR3 region has 14 residues. The CDR3 DNA follows: TGCGCCAGCGGGGTTAGCGGGAGGCCCGGGGAGCTGTTTTTT. It is translated as CASGVSGRPGELFF.

The V call is TRBV28, the J call TRBJ2-1, with 11 nucleotides matching TRBD1. The CDR3 spans 15 residues. CDR1 is MDHEN, CDR2 SYDVKM, per germline. V was pared by 6 bases and J by 7 bases, with 8 bases of the junction left unmatched. The DNA for the CDR3 is TGTGCCAGCAGAACAGGACAGGGGGCGGGTAATGAGCAGTTCTTC. Residues: CASRTGQGAGNEQFF.

This rearrangement joins TRBV5-1 to TRBJ2-7, with D perhaps TRBD2 (6 bases). This CDR3 spans 13 amino acids. V was shortened by 2 bases and J by 1 base, with 7 bases between the two germline ends. CDR1 is SGHRS, CDR2 YFSETQ, per germline. CDR3 residues: CASSFGTSYEQYF. CDR3 bases: TGCGCCAGCAGCTTCGGGACTTCCTACGAGCAGTACTTC.

This clone was seen once. CDR3 sequence: CASSTGGGTQYF. The CDR3 DNA reads as TGTGCCAGCAGTACGGGAGGTGGTACGCAGTATTTT. This rearrangement joins TRBV6-6 to TRBJ2-3; TRBD2 matches at 7 bases. With V trimmed by 5 bases and J by 8 bases, 4 bases remained unmatched. The CDR3 has 12 amino acids. Per germline, CDR1 MNHNY and CDR2 SVGAGI (reference sequence).